Shown below are 31 T cell receptor beta chains from a single sample sequenced in a study of cytomegalovirus exposure and HLA in healthy donors. Researchers ran the PCR with 60 Vbeta and 13 Jbeta primers. Data came from immunoSEQ multiplex PCR; TCRdb stores just in-frame clones and leaves some out. The table records about 92,000 clones, approximately 84% of them present only once. The specimen was PBMCs. Receptor source: a girl aged 2 to 9 in good health and CMV-seropositive.

The chain has TRBV7-6 and TRBJ2-7, with 9 bases lining up with TRBD1. This CDR3 contains 13 residues. CDR1 is SGHVS and CDR2 is FNYEAQ in the germline V gene. Trimming removed 6 bases from V and 6 bases from J; junction bases left unmatched: 6. CDR3 amino acids: CASSTGTGREQYF. Written as DNA, the CDR3 is TGTGCCAGCAGTACGGGGACAGGGCGCGAGCAGTACTTC.

The genes are TRBV2 and TRBJ1-1, with TRBD1 as a possible D gene (6 bases). Between the trimmed V and J ends, which lost 6 bases and 4 bases, there was a span of 18 bases. The CDR3 extends over 15 amino acids. Germline values: CDR1 SNHLY, CDR2 FYNNEI. CDR3 loop: CASRERQASSTEAFF. DNA for the CDR3: TGTGCCAGCAGGGAGCGACAGGCGAGTAGCACTGAAGCTTTCTTT.

This clone showed up just once. The chain employs TRBV30 and TRBJ1-4; 9 bases line up with TRBD1. Looked up from germline, CDR1 is GTSNPN and CDR2 is SVGIG (reference sequence). CDR3 length: 18 amino acids. Unmatched junction bases numbered 15, after V lost 0 bases and J lost 7 bases. CDR3 nucleotides: TGTGCCTGGAGTGTTTCCTCAAGCCCCGGGACAGGGAGTGAAAAACTGTTTTTT. This sequence encodes CAWSVSSSPGTGSEKLFF.

The rearrangement links TRBV27 to TRBJ2-7; 9 bases are a match to TRBD2. This CDR3 spans 14 amino acids. V dropped 4 bases and J dropped 3; count of bases not matched to a gene: 4. The germline V gene encodes CDR1 MNHEY and CDR2 SMNVEV (reference sequence). In nucleotides, the CDR3 is TGTGCCAGCAGTTCGCTAGCGGGGTTCTACGAGCAGTACTTC. It yields the protein CASSSLAGFYEQYF.

This sequence joins TRBV19 and TRBJ2-7, with D unresolved. The last part of the DNA fits TRBJ2-1 better; the J call may be wrong. The V gene's germline CDR1 is LNHDA and CDR2 SQIVND (reference sequence). CDR3 length: 14 residues. The CDR3 DNA follows: TGTGCCAGTAGTATGTCGAGTGAGGTGGGTGAGCAGTTCTTC. Protein product: CASSMSSEVGEQFF.

V gene TRBV28 combines with J gene TRBJ2-6; 7 bases align to TRBD1. The CDR3 loop spans 16 amino acids. J was trimmed by 0 bases and V by 4 bases; bases with no gene match: 3. In germline, CDR1 is MDHEN, CDR2 SYDVKM. The CDR3 is CASSSWDSSGANVLTF. CDR3 nucleotides: TGTGCCAGCAGTTCATGGGACAGCTCTGGGGCCAACGTCCTGACTTTC.

This clone was seen only a few times. The chain employs TRBV5-1 and TRBJ2-3; TRBD2 matches at 15 bases. Losses at the gene ends were 4 bases for V and 4 bases for J; bases not matched to a gene: 7. The CDR3 has 17 residues. Germline V gives CDR1 SGHRS, CDR2 YFSETQ. CDR3: CASSQTRTSGRADTQYF. The CDR3 DNA is TGCGCCAGCAGCCAAACGAGGACTAGCGGGAGGGCAGATACGCAGTATTTT.

The rearrangement uses TRBV4-1 and TRBJ2-7; 9 positions agree with TRBD2. Germline lookup yields CDR1 MGHRA and CDR2 YSYEKL. Trimming at V came to 1 base and at J to 13 bases, leaving 8 bases not matched to a gene. CDR3 length: 13 residues. The CDR3 DNA is TGCGCCAGCAGCCAAGGCGGACTAGCGCTTACATACTTC. It specifies CASSQGGLALTYF.

This clone was found once. J is TRBJ2-7 and V is TRBV4-1, with 7 bases that match TRBD2. The V gene end was trimmed by 4 bases and the J gene end by 1 base; junction bases not matched to a gene: 13. Germline CDR1 and CDR2: MGHRA and YSYEKL. This CDR3 is 17 amino acids long. CDR3 sequence: CASSPSGGIAGSYEQYF. The CDR3 DNA sequence: TGCGCCAGCAGCCCGTCGGGAGGAATCGCTGGTTCCTACGAGCAGTACTTC.

This chain connects TRBV29-1 to TRBJ2-3; 10 nucleotides match TRBD2. The V gene end was trimmed by 5 bases and the J gene end by 4 bases; junction bases not matched to a gene: 9. The germline V gene encodes CDR1 SQVTM and CDR2 ANQGSEA. This CDR3 has 15 residues. CDR3 nucleotides: TGCAGCGTTACGAGCGGGAGGGCCGTCGCAGATACGCAGTATTTT. This sequence encodes CSVTSGRAVADTQYF.

The rearrangement joins TRBV14 to TRBJ1-1; 7 bases are shared with TRBD1. Germline CDR1 is SGHDN and CDR2 is FVKESK. V shed 0 bases, J shed 1 base, and the junction held 5 bases outside the gene matches. The CDR3 contains 16 residues. CDR3 protein: CASSQDLWTGNTEAFF. CDR3 DNA sequence: TGTGCCAGCAGCCAAGATCTATGGACAGGGAACACTGAAGCTTTCTTT.

The rearrangement joins TRBV6-1 to TRBJ2-5, with TRBD1 as a possible D gene (5 bases). The length of the CDR3 is 13 residues. In germline, CDR1 is MNHNS, CDR2 SASEGT. The V gene lost 1 base and the J gene lost 13 bases, with 16 bases spanning the gap. This CDR3 reads CASSEGDQGRRYF. The CDR3 nucleotides are TGTGCCAGCAGTGAAGGGGATCAGGGCCGGAGGTACTTC.

The CDR3 sequence: CASSPPNVGQREKLFF. The DNA of the CDR3 is TGTGCCAGCAGCCCTCCCAATGTGGGGCAACGGGAAAAACTGTTTTTT. The V gene is TRBV28, the J gene TRBJ1-4; D is perhaps TRBD1 (5 bases). V was clipped by 6 bases and J by 8 bases, with 22 bases between them. From germline, CDR1 is MDHEN and CDR2 SYDVKM. The CDR3 is made up of 16 amino acids.

The sample holds a few counts of this clone. The rearrangement links TRBV2 to TRBJ1-5; 7 nucleotides agree with TRBD1. CDR3 length: 14 amino acids. J was trimmed by 6 bases and V by 6 bases; bases with no gene match: 8. Germline lookup yields CDR1 SNHLY and CDR2 FYNNEI. The CDR3 loop reads CASSLGQVGQPQHF. The CDR3 coding sequence is TGTGCCAGCAGCCTTGGACAGGTGGGTCAGCCCCAGCATTTT.

The V gene is TRBV10-2, the J gene TRBJ1-5; tentative D call: TRBD1 (6 bases). Trimming shortened V by 7 bases and J by 0 bases, and 13 bases separated the two germline ends. Germline CDR1 reads WSHSY; CDR2 reads SAAADI. This CDR3 region has 15 residues. The DNA of the CDR3 is TGCGCCAGCACACAGGGACCCTATAGCAATCAGCCCCAGCATTTT. This gives the protein CASTQGPYSNQPQHF.

V and J are TRBV5-1 and TRBJ2-1, with D possibly TRBD1 on 6 matching bases. The V and J ends lost 2 bases and 4 bases respectively, with 16 bases between them. Germline assignment: CDR1 SGHRS and CDR2 YFSETQ. The length of the CDR3 is 16 residues. CDR3 in DNA: TGCGCCAGCAGCTTACAAACAGGGTTACAATACAATGAGCAGTTCTTC. This gives the protein CASSLQTGLQYNEQFF.

This clone was detected once. This chain connects TRBV19 to TRBJ1-2; 8 bases match TRBD1. CDR3 length: 13 residues. The germline V gene encodes CDR1 LNHDA and CDR2 SQIVND (reference sequence). After removal of 6 bases from V and 8 bases from J, the junction contained 8 bases not matched to a gene. The CDR3 region is CASRPGQVRGYTF. As DNA, the CDR3 is TGTGCCAGTAGGCCGGGACAGGTTAGGGGCTACACCTTC.

V usage is TRBV18 and J usage is TRBJ1-1; weak D call: TRBD1 (5 bases). Germline V gives CDR1 KGHSH, CDR2 LQKENI. The V end was cut by 5 bases, the J end by 0 bases, with 13 bases between. The CDR3 extends over 15 amino acids. For the CDR3, the DNA is TGTGCCAGCTCATCTATGTCAGGGATGAACACTGAAGCTTTCTTT. Its protein product is CASSSMSGMNTEAFF.

The chain has TRBV27 and TRBJ1-3; D unclear. Trimming stripped 6 bases from V and 0 bases from J, with 9 bases between. The CDR3 sequence is 14 residues long. The V gene's germline CDR1 is MNHEY and CDR2 SMNVEV (reference sequence). The CDR3 here is CASSLKPSGNTIYF. The CDR3 DNA follows: TGTGCCAGCAGCTTAAAGCCCTCTGGAAACACCATATATTTT.

This sequence joins TRBV5-1 and TRBJ1-1; TRBD1 agrees at 7 bases. V dropped 4 bases and J dropped 2; count of bases not matched to a gene: 5. The germline V gene encodes CDR1 SGHRS and CDR2 YFSETQ. CDR3 length: 14 amino acids. For the CDR3, the DNA is TGCGCCAGCAGCAAAGGACAGGTTAACACTGAAGCTTTCTTT. Its translation is CASSKGQVNTEAFF.

This chain uses TRBV29-1 with TRBJ2-1; D may be TRBD2 (6 bases). V gave up 6 bases and J gave up 6 bases, with 21 bases separating them. CDR3 length equals 15 residues. Germline V gene sequence: CDR1 SQVTM, CDR2 ANQGSEA. This chain's CDR3 is CSVDLLRDASNEQFF. The CDR3 DNA follows: TGCAGCGTGGACTTGTTGCGGGACGCCTCCAATGAGCAGTTCTTC.

The chain carries TRBV2 and TRBJ1-5, with TRBD1 matching over 9 bases. The CDR3 sequence is 14 residues long. The V and J ends lost 9 bases and 6 bases, in that order; junction bases with no gene match: 9. Germline CDR1 reads SNHLY; CDR2 reads FYNNEI. CDR3 residues: CASSGQGSTQPQHF. CDR3 DNA: TGTGCCAGTTCGGGACAGGGATCGACTCAGCCCCAGCATTTT. Together with reference TRBV2 and TRBJ1-5, the CDR3 gives the full variable domain: EPEVTQTPSHQVTQMGQEVILRCVPISNHLYFYWYRQILGQKVEFLVSFYNNEISEKSEIFDDQFSVERPDGSNFTLKIRSTKLEDSAMYFCASSGQGSTQPQHFGDGTRLSIL.

A single count supports this clone. The V call is TRBV14, the J call TRBJ1-1; no definite D call. The CDR3 covers 15 residues. Germline V CDR1 and CDR2: SGHDN, FVKESK. Between the trimmed V and J ends, which lost 3 bases and 4 bases, there was a span of 15 bases. CDR3 sequence (DNA): TGTGCCAGCAGCCAGCTTGACCCAGACTCCACTGAAGCTTTCTTT. Amino acids: CASSQLDPDSTEAFF.

The genes are TRBV30 and TRBJ2-5; TRBD2 agrees at 7 bases. Trimming at V came to 1 base and at J to 4 bases, leaving 3 bases not matched to a gene. This CDR3 region has 13 residues. Germline V gene data show CDR1 as GTSNPN and CDR2 as SVGIG (reference sequence). CDR3 DNA: TGTGCCTGGAGTGGCGGGAGTGGAGAGACCCAGTACTTC. The encoded protein is CAWSGGSGETQYF. The whole variable domain, filled in from reference TRBV30 and TRBJ2-5, reads SQTIHQWPATLVQPVGSPLSLECTVEGTSNPNLYWYRQAAGRGLQLLFYSVGIGQISSEVPQNLSASRPQDRQFILSSKKLLLSDSGFYLCAWSGGSGETQYFGPGTRLLVL.

The chain has TRBV29-1 and TRBJ2-5, with 9 nucleotides matching TRBD1. Germline V gene data show CDR1 as SQVTM and CDR2 as ANQGSEA. V trimming: 6 bases; J trimming: 4 bases; junction bases outside the gene matches: 6. CDR3 length: 13 residues. CDR3 DNA: TGCAGCGTCGAATACAGGGGGCGAGAGACCCAGTACTTC. The encoded protein is CSVEYRGRETQYF. Supplemented by reference TRBV29-1 and TRBJ2-5, the full variable domain reads SAVISQKPSRDICQRGTSLTIQCQVDSQVTMMFWYRQQPGQSLTLIATANQGSEATYESGFVIDKFPISRPNLTFSTLTVSNMSPEDSSIYLCSVEYRGRETQYFGPGTRLLVL.

The gene calls are TRBV11-2 and TRBJ2-7, with a tentative D call TRBD1 (5 bases). The CDR3 is 14 amino acids. The ends were cut back, 5 bases at V and 3 bases at J, with 14 bases in the middle. The germline V gene encodes CDR1 SGHAT and CDR2 FQNNGV. The CDR3 protein is CASSPRAGIYEQYF. CDR3 sequence (DNA): TGTGCCAGCAGCCCTAGGGCAGGGATCTACGAGCAGTACTTC.

This clone occurred once. The chain links TRBV30 to TRBJ1-5; tentative D call: TRBD1 (6 bases). This CDR3 is 14 amino acids long. Per the germline V gene, CDR1 is GTSNPN and CDR2 is SVGIG (reference sequence). The V gene lost 0 bases and the J gene lost 7 bases, with 13 bases spanning the gap. Here the CDR3 reads CAWSVGGERQPQHF. In DNA, the CDR3 is TGTGCCTGGAGTGTTGGGGGCGAGAGACAGCCCCAGCATTTT.

The chain carries TRBV15 and TRBJ2-7; 10 bases align to TRBD1. Germline V lookup: CDR1 LNHNV, CDR2 YYDKDF (reference sequence). The V gene end was trimmed by 5 bases and the J gene end by 3 bases; junction bases not matched to a gene: 4. The CDR3 sequence is 14 residues long. CDR3 nucleotides: TGTGCCACCAGCTTTCGGACAGGGGGCTACGAGCAGTACTTC. This encodes CATSFRTGGYEQYF.

The rearrangement uses TRBV30 and TRBJ1-2; no clear D gene. CDR1 GTSNPN and CDR2 SVGIG come from the germline V gene (reference sequence). CDR3 size: 12 residues. The ends were cut back, 3 bases at V and 7 bases at J, with 12 bases in the middle. CDR3 amino acids: CAWRPSNGGYTF. For the CDR3, the DNA is TGTGCCTGGAGGCCCTCAAACGGTGGCTACACCTTC.

The chain couples TRBV29-1 to TRBJ1-1, with no clear D. The CDR3 is made up of 11 amino acids. Trimming pared 4 bases from V and 10 bases from J, leaving 13 bases between. Germline V gene data show CDR1 as SQVTM and CDR2 as ANQGSEA. CDR3 sequence (DNA): TGCAGCGTTGTCATGGGTGGAGGAGCTTTCTTT. Its protein is CSVVMGGGAFF. Combining the CDR3 with reference TRBV29-1 and TRBJ1-1 gives the whole variable domain SAVISQKPSRDICQRGTSLTIQCQVDSQVTMMFWYRQQPGQSLTLIATANQGSEATYESGFVIDKFPISRPNLTFSTLTVSNMSPEDSSIYLCSVVMGGGAFFGQGTRLTVV.

The chain is built from TRBV7-8 and TRBJ2-2; 8 bases are shared with TRBD2. The CDR3 is 14 amino acids. Germline V lookup: CDR1 SGHVS, CDR2 FQNEAQ. The ends lost 5 bases at V and 13 bases at J; junction bases unmatched: 12. The CDR3 DNA reads TGTGCCAGCAGCAGTCGGACTAGCCTGGGTAGGCTGTTTTTT. It is translated as CASSSRTSLGRLFF.